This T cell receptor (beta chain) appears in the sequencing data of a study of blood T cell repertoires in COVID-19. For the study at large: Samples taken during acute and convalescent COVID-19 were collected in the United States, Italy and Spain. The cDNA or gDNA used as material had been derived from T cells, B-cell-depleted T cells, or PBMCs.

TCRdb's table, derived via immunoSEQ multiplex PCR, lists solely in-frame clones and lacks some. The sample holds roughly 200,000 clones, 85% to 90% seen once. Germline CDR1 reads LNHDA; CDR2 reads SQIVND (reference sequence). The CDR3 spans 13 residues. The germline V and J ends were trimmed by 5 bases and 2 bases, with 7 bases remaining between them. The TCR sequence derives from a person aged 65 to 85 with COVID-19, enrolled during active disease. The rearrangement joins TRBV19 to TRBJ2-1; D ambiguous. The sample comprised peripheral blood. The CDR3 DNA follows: TGTGCCAGTAGTGGGCCAGCCTACAATGAGCAGTTCTTC. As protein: CASSGPAYNEQFF.